A selection of T cell receptor beta chains follows, all from one sample in a study of cytomegalovirus exposure and HLA in healthy donors. TCRdb's table, derived via immunoSEQ multiplex PCR, lists solely in-frame clones and lacks some. This sample carries around 180,000 clones, around four fifths of them seen once, and the ten largest clones take 0.85% to 1.4%. Sequenced input: PBMCs. The source is a woman aged 40-49 years in good health and CMV-seronegative. The CDR3 runs from the conserved cysteine through the conserved F or W. Each record gives: clone size, J gene, D gene, V gene, CDR3 DNA, CDR3 protein. D genes are given only for firm matches. For some rows the clone size is stated as once, few or many, or as a class when expanded; others skip it.

>NA|TRBJ2-3|TRBD2|TRBV5-1
TGCGCCAGCAGCTTGGGACCTCTAGCGGGATCTCTAGATACGCAGTATTTT
CASSLGPLAGSLDTQYF
>NA|TRBJ2-2|TRBD1|TRBV7-6
TGTGCCAGCAGCTTGTGGGGGACAGGGACCGGGGAGCTGTTTTTT
CASSLWGTGTGELFF
>NA|TRBJ2-7|TRBD2|TRBV7-3
TGTGCCAGCAGCTTATTGCGGGAGAGCTCCTACGAGCAGTACTTC
CASSLLRESSYEQYF
>NA|TRBJ2-7|NA|TRBV9
TGTGCCAGCAGCGTTTATGCGGCCGGCTACGAGCAGTACTTC
CASSVYAAGYEQYF
>NA|TRBJ1-5|TRBD1|TRBV25-1
TGTGCCAGCAGTCAAACAGGGGATCAGCCCCAGCATTTT
CASSQTGDQPQHF
>NA|TRBJ1-2|NA|TRBV18
TGTGCCAGCTCACCCGACGGAGGGTATGGCTACACCTTC
CASSPDGGYGYTF
>NA|TRBJ1-2|TRBD1|TRBV29-1
TGCAGCGTTGGACAGGGCGTTAACTATGGCTACACCTTC
CSVGQGVNYGYTF
>NA|TRBJ2-7|TRBD2|TRBV10-3
TGTGCCATCAGTGTACTAGCGGAGTCCTACGAGCAGTACTTC
CAISVLAESYEQYF
>once|TRBJ2-7|NA|TRBV11-3
TGTGCCAGCAGCCCGCCCGGGGTGAACTACGAGCAGTACTTC
CASSPPGVNYEQYF
>few|TRBJ1-1|NA|TRBV6-5
TGTGCCAGCAGTCCCCTGGGCCGGGGAACTGAAGCTTTCTTT
CASSPLGRGTEAFF
>NA|TRBJ1-2|NA|TRBV29-1
TGCAGCGTTGGGGCCTCTTTCCGGGGCTACACCTTC
CSVGASFRGYTF
>NA|TRBJ2-7|NA|TRBV19
TGTGCCAGTAGTACCAACTCTCCGGGGGACTTAGGCTACGAGCAGTACTTC
CASSTNSPGDLGYEQYF
>NA|TRBJ2-3|TRBD2|TRBV15
TGTGCCACCAGCCCCCGACTAGCGGGAGCTGATACGCAGTATTTT
CATSPRLAGADTQYF
>NA|TRBJ2-1|TRBD2|TRBV10-2
TGCGCCAGCAGTGAGATAGCGGGAGTTTCGCTCTTC
CASSEIAGVSLF
>NA|TRBJ1-1|TRBD1|TRBV6-5
TGTGCCAGCAGTTACTCCACAGGGGGGACTGAAGCTTTCTTT
CASSYSTGGTEAFF
>NA|TRBJ1-1|NA|TRBV7-9
TGTTCCGGCTCCCTCTGGCGAGGGAGGGACACTGAAGCTTTCTTT
CSGSLWRGRDTEAFF
>NA|TRBJ2-1|TRBD2|TRBV15
TGTGCCACCAGCAGAGGGAGAGGACTAGCGGGAGGCGGCTCCTACAATGAGCAGTTCTTC
CATSRGRGLAGGGSYNEQFF
>NA|TRBJ2-7|NA|TRBV21-1
TGTGCCAGCAGCAAAGTCGGGCGGGACAGGGAATCCGAGCAGTACTTC
CASSKVGRDRESEQYF
>NA|TRBJ1-1|NA|TRBV4-1
TGCGCCAGCAGCGGGTATATTGACAGCACTGAAGCTTTCTTT
CASSGYIDSTEAFF
>NA|TRBJ2-5|NA|TRBV11-1
TGTGCCAGCAGCTTAAGTTCGTCAGGGAAGGAGACCCAGTACTTC
CASSLSSSGKETQYF
>NA|TRBJ1-1|NA|TRBV7-3
TGTGCCAGCAGCTTAGTCGCTGAGGCTCAAGCTGAAGCTTTCTTT
CASSLVAEAQAEAFF
>NA|TRBJ1-1|NA|TRBV19
TGTGCCAGTAGTATACGGCAGGCGAACACTGAAGCTTTCTTT
CASSIRQANTEAFF
>NA|TRBJ1-1|NA|TRBV7-9
TGTGCCAGCAGCTTAGATCCCGGGAAAGCTTTCTTT
CASSLDPGKAFF
>NA|TRBJ1-2|NA|TRBV19
TGTGCCAGTAGTTCCGGGACCGGCGGGCGGGGTGGCTACACCTTC
CASSSGTGGRGGYTF
>NA|TRBJ1-2|NA|TRBV7-2
TGTGCCAGCAGCCCGGGGACATACGGTGGCTACACCTTC
CASSPGTYGGYTF
>NA|TRBJ1-4|NA|TRBV27
TGTGCCAGCAGGTCGGCGGCGAATGAAAAACTGTTTTTT
CASRSAANEKLFF
>NA|TRBJ2-1|TRBD1|TRBV5-1
TGCGCCAGCAGCCCCTACCTGGGACAGGGGAGCAATGAGCAGTTCTTC
CASSPYLGQGSNEQFF
>once|TRBJ1-2|TRBD1|TRBV7-2
TGTGCCAGCAGCTCCCTCTATACCGGGACAGGGGCTAGCGGCTACACCTTC
CASSSLYTGTGASGYTF
>NA|TRBJ2-3|TRBD2|TRBV7-9
TGTGCCAGCAGCCCCTGGCGGGCGAGAGCGGGAGTCACAGATACGCAGTATTTT
CASSPWRARAGVTDTQYF
>NA|TRBJ2-1|NA|TRBV7-2
TGTGCCAGCAGCTTAAGGCCAGGGTTCTCCTACAATGAGCAGTTCTTC
CASSLRPGFSYNEQFF
>NA|TRBJ1-2|TRBD1|TRBV6-6
TGTGCCAGCAGTACAGAAGCACAGGGGAGGAATGGCTACACCTTC
CASSTEAQGRNGYTF
>NA|TRBJ2-2|TRBD2|TRBV27
TGTGCCAGCAGTCATAGCGGGAGGGCGAGCGGGGAGCTGTTTTTT
CASSHSGRASGELFF
>NA|TRBJ2-7|NA|TRBV19
TGTGCCAGTAGTAGCGGCCGCGGAAGCTCCTACGAGCAGTACTTC
CASSSGRGSSYEQYF
>NA|TRBJ1-5|NA|TRBV9
TGTGCCAGCAGCCCCGGTAAGGGGGGGAATCAGCCCCAGCATTTT
CASSPGKGGNQPQHF
>NA|TRBJ2-7|TRBD2|TRBV10-3
TGTGCCGCCGGGAGGGCCCCCGCCCCCTACGAGCAGTACTTC
CAAGRAPAPYEQYF
>NA|TRBJ1-5|TRBD1|TRBV5-4
TGTGCCAGCAGCTTGCAGGGGGGACATCAGCCCCAGCATTTT
CASSLQGGHQPQHF
>NA|TRBJ1-2|TRBD1|TRBV4-1
TGCGCCAGCAGCCAGGCAGGACAGGGCATTCCCTATGGCTACACCTTC
CASSQAGQGIPYGYTF
>NA|TRBJ2-7|NA|TRBV11-3
TGTGCCAGCAGCCTAGGGGGGGTCGGGCCCTACGAGCAGTACTTC
CASSLGGVGPYEQYF
>NA|TRBJ1-1|NA|TRBV28
TGTGCCAGCAGTTCTCCGCCCCGGACGGGGGGGGAAGCTTTCTTT
CASSSPPRTGGEAFF
>NA|TRBJ1-2|NA|TRBV5-4
TGTGCCAGCAGCTTGCAGGGGTGGACCGTTGGGGACTATGGCTACACCTTC
CASSLQGWTVGDYGYTF
>NA|TRBJ2-5|TRBD1|TRBV19
TGTGCCAGTAGTCGACAGGGGGCTGGGGAGACCCAGTACTTC
CASSRQGAGETQYF
>NA|TRBJ2-5|TRBD1|TRBV5-1
TGCGCCAGCATACCAGGGGGCCCGAAAGAGACCCAGTACTTC
CASIPGGPKETQYF
>NA|TRBJ1-2|TRBD1|TRBV4-3
TGCGCCAGCAGCCAAGAGTGGGACAGGGGTGGCTACACCTTC
CASSQEWDRGGYTF
>NA|TRBJ1-1|TRBD1|TRBV19
TGTGCCAGTAGCGGACAGGGTCCCACTGAAGCTTTCTTT
CASSGQGPTEAFF
>NA|TRBJ2-3|TRBD2|TRBV7-9
TGTGCCAGCAGCGCGGGTGGGACTAAGACGGCAGATACGCAGTATTTT
CASSAGGTKTADTQYF